This T cell receptor (beta chain) was sequenced during a study of human T cells and chemical hapten exposure. Study context: Across the whole study, which lasted about 6 months, patients were given diphenylcyclopropenone on the scalp once a week.

This clonotype was detected ten times or more. In the source study's methods: Individual samples carried between about 23,224 and 700,000 TCRs, with about 88,000 as the median. MiXCR, run by TCRdb on the RACE reads, gives a single entry per CDR3 protein. None of the V and J calls come from the authors' own analysis; TCRdb made them. The repertoire holds just over 350,000 distinct CDR3 sequences, with over 6% as singletons. Indicated time point: patch test 2, 6 weeks after DPC sensitization. The treatment denotes: therapeutic diphenylcyclopropenone sensitization with weekly scalp DPC. V lost 6 bases and J lost 9, with 23 bases in between. In germline, CDR1 is SQVTM, CDR2 ANQGSEA. This CDR3 spans 14 amino acids.

The chain joins TRBV29-1 to TRBJ1-2; no reliable D call. The origin of this receptor is a woman under 30 with alopecia areata. Some clones in this sample may be carry-over from other donors' samples. This material consisted of whole blood, taken in connection with sensitization to the hapten diphenylcyclopropenone (DPC). The CDR3 protein is CSVRLPGSTNRYTF. CDR3 bases: TGCAGCGTCCGCCTTCCCGGGAGTACCAATCGCTACACCTTC.